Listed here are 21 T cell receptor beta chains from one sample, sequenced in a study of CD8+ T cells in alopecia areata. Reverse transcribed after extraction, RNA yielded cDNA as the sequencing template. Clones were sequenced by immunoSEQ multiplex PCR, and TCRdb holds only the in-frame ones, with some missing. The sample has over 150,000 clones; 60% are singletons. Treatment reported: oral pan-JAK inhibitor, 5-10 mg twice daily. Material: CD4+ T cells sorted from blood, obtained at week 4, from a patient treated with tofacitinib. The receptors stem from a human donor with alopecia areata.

For the CDR3, the DNA is TGTGCCACTTCCCCGGGAAGTGACTGGGGCTACACCTTC. Its translation is CATSPGSDWGYTF. This chain connects TRBV6-5 to TRBJ1-2, with D unclear. This CDR3 comprises 13 residues. The ends were cut back, 10 bases at V and 8 bases at J, with 20 bases in the middle. Germline assignment: CDR1 MNHEY and CDR2 SVGAGI.

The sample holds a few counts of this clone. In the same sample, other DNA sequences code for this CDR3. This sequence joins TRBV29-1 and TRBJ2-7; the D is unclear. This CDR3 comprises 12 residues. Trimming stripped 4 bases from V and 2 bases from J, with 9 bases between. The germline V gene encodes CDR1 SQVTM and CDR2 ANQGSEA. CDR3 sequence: CSVGSGTYEQYF. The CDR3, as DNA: TGCAGCGTTGGATCTGGAACCTACGAGCAGTACTTC.

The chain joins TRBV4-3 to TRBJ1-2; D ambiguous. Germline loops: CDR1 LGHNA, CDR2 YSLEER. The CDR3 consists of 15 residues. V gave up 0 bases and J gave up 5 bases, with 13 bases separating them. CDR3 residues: CASSQDSGRGYGYTF. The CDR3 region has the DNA TGCGCCAGCAGCCAAGATAGCGGCCGGGGTTATGGCTACACCTTC.

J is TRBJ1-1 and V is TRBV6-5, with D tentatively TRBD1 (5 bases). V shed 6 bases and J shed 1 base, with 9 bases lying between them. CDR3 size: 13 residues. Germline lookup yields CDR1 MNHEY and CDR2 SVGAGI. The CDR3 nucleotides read TGTGCCAGCAGACCACAGGAGAACACTGAAGCTTTCTTT. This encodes CASRPQENTEAFF.

CDR3: CASSLLGASGTTDTQYF. As DNA, the CDR3 is TGTGCCAGCAGCTTATTAGGGGCTAGCGGAACCACAGATACGCAGTATTTT. The rearrangement links TRBV7-9 to TRBJ2-3; 7 nucleotides line up with TRBD2. In germline, CDR1 is SEHNR, CDR2 FQNEAQ (reference sequence). CDR3 length equals 17 residues. V was clipped by 2 bases and J by 2 bases; unmatched bases: 10.

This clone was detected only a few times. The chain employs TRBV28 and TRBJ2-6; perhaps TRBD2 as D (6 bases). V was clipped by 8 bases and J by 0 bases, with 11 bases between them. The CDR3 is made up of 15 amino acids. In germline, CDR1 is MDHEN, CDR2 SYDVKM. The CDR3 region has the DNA TGTGCCAGCGGAAGGCGGGGCTCTGGGGCCAACGTCCTGACTTTC. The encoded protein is CASGRRGSGANVLTF.

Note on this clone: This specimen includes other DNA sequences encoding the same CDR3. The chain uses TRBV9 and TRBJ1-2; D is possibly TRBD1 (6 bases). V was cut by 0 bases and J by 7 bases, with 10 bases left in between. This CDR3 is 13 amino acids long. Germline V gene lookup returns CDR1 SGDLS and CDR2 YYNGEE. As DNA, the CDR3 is TGTGCCAGCAGCGTAGTGGGGGCGTCTGGCTACACCTTC. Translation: CASSVVGASGYTF.

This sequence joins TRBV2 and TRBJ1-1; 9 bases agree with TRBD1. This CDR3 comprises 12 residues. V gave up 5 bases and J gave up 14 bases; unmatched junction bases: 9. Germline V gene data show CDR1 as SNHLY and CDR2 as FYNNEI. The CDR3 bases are TGTGCCAGCAGTAATAATCCAACAGGGGGCTTCTTT. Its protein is CASSNNPTGGFF.

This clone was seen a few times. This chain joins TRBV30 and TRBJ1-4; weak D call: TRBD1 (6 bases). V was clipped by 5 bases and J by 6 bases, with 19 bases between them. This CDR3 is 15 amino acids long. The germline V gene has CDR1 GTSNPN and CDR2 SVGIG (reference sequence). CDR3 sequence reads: CAWSNFGGWDEKLFF. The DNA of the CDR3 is TGTGCCTGGTCTAATTTCGGGGGCTGGGATGAAAAACTGTTTTTT.

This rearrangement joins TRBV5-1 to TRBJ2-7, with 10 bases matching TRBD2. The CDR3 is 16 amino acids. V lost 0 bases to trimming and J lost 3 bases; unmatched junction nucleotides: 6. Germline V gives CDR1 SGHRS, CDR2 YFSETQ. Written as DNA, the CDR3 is TGCGCCAGCAGCTTGGTTCCGACTAGCGGGTTCTACGAGCAGTACTTC. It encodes CASSLVPTSGFYEQYF.

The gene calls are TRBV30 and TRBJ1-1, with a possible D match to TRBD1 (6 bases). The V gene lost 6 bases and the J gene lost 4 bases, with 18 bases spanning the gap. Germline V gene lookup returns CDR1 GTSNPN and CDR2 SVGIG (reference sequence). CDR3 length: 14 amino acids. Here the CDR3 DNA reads TGTGCCTGCTCAGGGGTGGTCATGGGCACTGAAGCTTTCTTT. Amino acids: CACSGVVMGTEAFF.

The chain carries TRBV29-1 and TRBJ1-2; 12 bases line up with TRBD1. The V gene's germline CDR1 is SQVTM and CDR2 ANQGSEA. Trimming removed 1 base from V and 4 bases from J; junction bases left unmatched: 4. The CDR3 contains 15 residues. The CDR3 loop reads CSVEGDRGPGYGYTF. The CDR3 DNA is TGCAGCGTTGAAGGGGACAGGGGGCCTGGCTATGGCTACACCTTC. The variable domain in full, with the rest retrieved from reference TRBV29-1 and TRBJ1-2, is SAVISQKPSRDICQRGTSLTIQCQVDSQVTMMFWYRQQPGQSLTLIATANQGSEATYESGFVIDKFPISRPNLTFSTLTVSNMSPEDSSIYLCSVEGDRGPGYGYTFGSGTRLTVV.

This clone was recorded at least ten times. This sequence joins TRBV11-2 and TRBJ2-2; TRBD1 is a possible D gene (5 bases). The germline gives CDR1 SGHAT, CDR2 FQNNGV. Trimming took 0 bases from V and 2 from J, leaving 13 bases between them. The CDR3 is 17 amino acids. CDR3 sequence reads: CASSLDRGRANTGELFF. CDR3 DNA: TGTGCCAGCAGCTTAGATCGCGGCAGGGCTAACACCGGGGAGCTGTTTTTT.

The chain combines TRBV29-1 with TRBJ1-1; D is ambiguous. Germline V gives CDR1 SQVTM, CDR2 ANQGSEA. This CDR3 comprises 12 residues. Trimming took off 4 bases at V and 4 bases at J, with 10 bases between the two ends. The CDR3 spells CSVVGGGTEAFF. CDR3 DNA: TGCAGCGTTGTAGGTGGTGGCACTGAAGCTTTCTTT.

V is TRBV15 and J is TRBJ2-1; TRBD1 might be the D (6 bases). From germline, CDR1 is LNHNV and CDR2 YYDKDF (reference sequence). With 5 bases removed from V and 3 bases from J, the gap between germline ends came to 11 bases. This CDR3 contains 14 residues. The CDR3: CATSAIQGYNEQFF. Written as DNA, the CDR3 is TGTGCCACCAGCGCTATACAGGGCTACAATGAGCAGTTCTTC.

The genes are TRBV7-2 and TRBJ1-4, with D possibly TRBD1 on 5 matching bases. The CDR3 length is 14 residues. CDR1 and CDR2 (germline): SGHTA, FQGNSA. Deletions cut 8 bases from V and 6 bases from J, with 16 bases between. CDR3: CASGSGYRYEKLFF. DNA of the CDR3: TGTGCCAGCGGATCAGGGTATCGTTATGAAAAACTGTTTTTT.

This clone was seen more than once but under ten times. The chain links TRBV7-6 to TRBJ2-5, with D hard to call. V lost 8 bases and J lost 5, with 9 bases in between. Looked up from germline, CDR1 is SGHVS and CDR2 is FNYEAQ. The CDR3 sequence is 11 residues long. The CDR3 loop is CASERGETQYF. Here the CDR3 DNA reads TGTGCCAGCGAACGTGGGGAGACCCAGTACTTC. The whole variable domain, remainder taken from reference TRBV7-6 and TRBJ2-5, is GAGVSQSPRYKVTKRGQDVALRCDPISGHVSLYWYRQALGQGPEFLTYFNYEAQQDKSGLPNDRFSAERPEGSISTLTIQRTEQRDSAMYRCASERGETQYFGPGTRLLVL.

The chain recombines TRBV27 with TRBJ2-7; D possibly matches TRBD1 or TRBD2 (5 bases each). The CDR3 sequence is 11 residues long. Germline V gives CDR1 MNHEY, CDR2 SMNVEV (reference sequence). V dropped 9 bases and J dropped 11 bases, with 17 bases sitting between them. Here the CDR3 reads CASQPGAVEYF. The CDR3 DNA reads TGTGCCAGTCAGCCCGGGGCAGTTGAGTACTTC.

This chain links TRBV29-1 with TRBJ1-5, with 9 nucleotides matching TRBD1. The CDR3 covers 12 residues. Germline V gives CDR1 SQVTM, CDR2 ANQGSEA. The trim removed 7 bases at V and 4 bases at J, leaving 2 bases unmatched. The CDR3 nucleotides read TGCAGCGCTGGACAGGGGAATCAGCCCCAGCATTTT. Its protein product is CSAGQGNQPQHF.

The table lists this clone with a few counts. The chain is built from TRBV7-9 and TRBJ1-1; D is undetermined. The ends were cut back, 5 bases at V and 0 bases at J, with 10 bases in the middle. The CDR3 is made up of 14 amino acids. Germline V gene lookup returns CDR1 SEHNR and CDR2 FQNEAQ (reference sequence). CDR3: CASSPLGLNTEAFF. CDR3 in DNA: TGTGCCAGCAGCCCCTTGGGATTGAACACTGAAGCTTTCTTT.

In DNA, the CDR3 is TGCAGCGTTGCGCCAGGGGTAGGGGCCAACGTCCTGACTTTC. Amino acids: CSVAPGVGANVLTF. This sequence joins TRBV29-1 and TRBJ2-6; D possibly corresponds to TRBD1 (6 bases). V lost 4 bases, J lost 4 bases, and 11 bases lay in between. The germline CDR1 and CDR2 sequences are SQVTM and ANQGSEA. This CDR3 contains 14 residues.